This T cell receptor (beta chain) was found in a study of CD8+CD57+ T cells in acquired aplastic anemia. Template material for TCR beta VDJ and CDR3 profiling consisted of genomic DNA. In TCRdb, the reads were re-called with MiXCR into one record per CDR3 protein. The data show about 210,000 distinct CDR3 sequences, around 63% seen once. Germline values: CDR1 KGHDR, CDR2 SFDVKD. J was trimmed by 7 bases and V by 1 base; bases with no gene match: 1. This CDR3 spans 13 amino acids. Sequenced: sorted CD4+, CD8+, or CD8+CD57+ T cells (not recorded which) from PBMCs. The chain carries TRBV24-1 and TRBJ1-2, with 8 bases matching TRBD1. This receptor was obtained from a human donor in good health. The CDR3 DNA reads as TGTGCCACCAGTGATTTTACAGGGGGTGGCTACACCTTC. Translated: CATSDFTGGGYTF.